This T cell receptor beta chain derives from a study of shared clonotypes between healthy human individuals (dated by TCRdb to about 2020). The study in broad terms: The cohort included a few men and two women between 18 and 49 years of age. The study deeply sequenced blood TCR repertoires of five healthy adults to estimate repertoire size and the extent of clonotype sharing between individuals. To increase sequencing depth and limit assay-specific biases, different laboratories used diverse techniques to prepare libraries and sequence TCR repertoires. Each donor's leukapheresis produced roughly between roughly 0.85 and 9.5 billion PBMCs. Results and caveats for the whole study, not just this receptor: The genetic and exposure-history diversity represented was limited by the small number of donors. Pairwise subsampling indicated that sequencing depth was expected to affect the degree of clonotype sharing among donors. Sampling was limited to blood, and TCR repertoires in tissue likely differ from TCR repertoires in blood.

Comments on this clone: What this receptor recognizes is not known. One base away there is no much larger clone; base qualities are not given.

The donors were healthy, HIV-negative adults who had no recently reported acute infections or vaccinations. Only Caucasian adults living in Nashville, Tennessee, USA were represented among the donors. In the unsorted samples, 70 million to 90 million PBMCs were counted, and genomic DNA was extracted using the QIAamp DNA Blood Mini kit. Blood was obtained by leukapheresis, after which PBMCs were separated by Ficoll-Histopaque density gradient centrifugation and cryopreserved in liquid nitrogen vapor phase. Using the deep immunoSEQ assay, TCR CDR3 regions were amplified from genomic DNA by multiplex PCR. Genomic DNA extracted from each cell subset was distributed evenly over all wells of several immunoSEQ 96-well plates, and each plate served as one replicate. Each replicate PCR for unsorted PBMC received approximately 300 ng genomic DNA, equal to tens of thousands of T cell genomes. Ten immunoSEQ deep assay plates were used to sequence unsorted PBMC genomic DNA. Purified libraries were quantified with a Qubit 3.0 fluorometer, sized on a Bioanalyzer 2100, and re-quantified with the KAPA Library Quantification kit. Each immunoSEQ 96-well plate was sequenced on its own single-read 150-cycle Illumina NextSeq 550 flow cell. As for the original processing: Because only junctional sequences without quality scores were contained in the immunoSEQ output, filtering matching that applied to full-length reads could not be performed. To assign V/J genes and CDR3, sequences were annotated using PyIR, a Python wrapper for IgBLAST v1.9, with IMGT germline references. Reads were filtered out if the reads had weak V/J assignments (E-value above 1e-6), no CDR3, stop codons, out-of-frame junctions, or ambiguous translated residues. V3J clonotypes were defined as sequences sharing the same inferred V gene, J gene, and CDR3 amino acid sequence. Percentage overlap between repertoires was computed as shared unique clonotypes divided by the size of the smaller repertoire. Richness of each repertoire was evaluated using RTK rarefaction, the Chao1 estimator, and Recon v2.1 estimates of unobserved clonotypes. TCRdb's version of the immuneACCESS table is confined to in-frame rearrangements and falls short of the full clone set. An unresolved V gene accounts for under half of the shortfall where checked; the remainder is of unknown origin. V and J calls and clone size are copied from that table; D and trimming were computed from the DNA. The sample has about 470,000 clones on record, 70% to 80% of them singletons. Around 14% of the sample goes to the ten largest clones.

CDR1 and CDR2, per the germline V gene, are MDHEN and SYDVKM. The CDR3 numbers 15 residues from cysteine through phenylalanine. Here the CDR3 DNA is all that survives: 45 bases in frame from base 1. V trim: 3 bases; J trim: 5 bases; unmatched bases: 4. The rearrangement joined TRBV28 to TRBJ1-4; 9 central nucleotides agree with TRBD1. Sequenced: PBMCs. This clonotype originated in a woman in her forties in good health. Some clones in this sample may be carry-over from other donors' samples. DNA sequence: TGTGCCAGCAGTTTCTCCACAGGGGGCAATGAAAAACTGTTTTTT. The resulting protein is CASSFSTGGNEKLFF.